The 10 T cell receptor beta chains reported below all come from one sample, sequenced in a study of T cell changes during pregnancy in multiple sclerosis (dated by TCRdb to the late 2010s). The library was obtained by the immunoSEQ multiplex PCR assay. TCRdb's version of the immuneACCESS table is confined to in-frame rearrangements and falls short of the full clone set. An unresolved V gene accounts for under half of the shortfall where checked; the remainder is of unknown origin. Present in this sample are 130,000 or so clones, less than 97% of which were seen just once. 0.44% of the sample is taken by the ten largest. Sample: peripheral blood, taken after pregnancy. These receptors all come from a female donor with multiple sclerosis, enrolled in a pregnancy study.

V is TRBV19 and J is TRBJ2-7, with 8 positions matching TRBD1. V shed 8 bases and J 2 bases; nucleotides not matched to a gene: 20. The CDR3 has 18 residues. Germline assignment: CDR1 LNHDA and CDR2 SQIVND (reference sequence). This CDR3 is CASVREQGVSPPAYEQYF. Here the CDR3 DNA reads TGTGCCAGTGTCCGCGAACAGGGGGTTTCTCCCCCAGCCTACGAGCAGTACTTC.

The chain carries TRBV19 and TRBJ2-2; 9 bases line up with TRBD1. There are 15 residues in the CDR3. Looked up from germline, CDR1 is LNHDA and CDR2 is SQIVND (reference sequence). V was clipped by 5 bases and J by 7 bases; unmatched bases: 8. The CDR3 sequence: CASSRGQGDGGELFF. The DNA for the CDR3 is TGTGCCAGTAGTCGGGGACAGGGAGACGGCGGGGAGCTGTTTTTT.

This clone was picked up one time. The chain couples TRBV7-2 to TRBJ1-1; the D is unclear. Germline lookup yields CDR1 SGHTA and CDR2 FQGNSA. The CDR3 runs 13 residues. Trimming pared 7 bases from V and 1 base from J, leaving 10 bases between. The CDR3 sequence is CASTLPPNTEAFF. The CDR3 region has the DNA TGTGCCAGCACACTTCCCCCGAACACTGAAGCTTTCTTT.

The chain combines TRBV18 with TRBJ2-1; 9 nucleotides line up with TRBD2. From germline, CDR1 is KGHSH and CDR2 LQKENI. The V segment lost 3 bases and the J segment 9 bases; nucleotides outside the gene matches: 12. The CDR3 contains 16 residues. The CDR3 region is CASSPVAGEFWSEQFF. In nucleotides, the CDR3 is TGTGCCAGCTCACCGGTAGCGGGAGAGTTTTGGAGTGAGCAGTTCTTC.

The chain couples TRBV2 to TRBJ1-2, with D perhaps matching TRBD1 (5 bases). This CDR3 contains 15 residues. Trimming took 2 bases from V and 4 from J, leaving 14 bases between them. The germline V gene has CDR1 SNHLY and CDR2 FYNNEI. This CDR3 reads CASSETKTAVYGYTF. The CDR3 nucleotides read TGTGCCAGCAGTGAAACAAAGACAGCTGTCTATGGCTACACCTTC.

The CDR3 sequence: CASSFDQGGLDEQFF. In DNA, the CDR3 is TGTGCCAGCAGTTTTGACCAAGGAGGGTTGGATGAGCAGTTCTTC. V gene TRBV28 combines with J gene TRBJ2-1; weak D call: TRBD2 (6 bases). Germline values: CDR1 MDHEN, CDR2 SYDVKM. The CDR3 is 15 residues long. V was shortened by 3 bases and J by 8 bases, with 17 bases between the two germline ends.

V usage is TRBV2 and J usage is TRBJ2-7, with D uncertain. Looked up from germline, CDR1 is SNHLY and CDR2 is FYNNEI. The CDR3 has 12 residues. V was shortened by 5 bases and J by 7 bases, with 12 bases between the two germline ends. The CDR3 region has the DNA TGTGCCAGCAGTTCCACGGTCTTGGAGCAGTACTTC. Its translation is CASSSTVLEQYF. Full variable domain (outside the CDR3, taken from reference TRBV2 and TRBJ2-7): EPEVTQTPSHQVTQMGQEVILRCVPISNHLYFYWYRQILGQKVEFLVSFYNNEISEKSEIFDDQFSVERPDGSNFTLKIRSTKLEDSAMYFCASSSTVLEQYFGPGTRLTVT.

The chain employs TRBV11-2 and TRBJ2-5, with 15 positions matching TRBD2. Unmatched junction bases numbered 9, after V lost 5 bases and J lost 2 bases. CDR1 and CDR2 (germline): SGHAT, FQNNGV. The CDR3 loop spans 18 amino acids. CDR3 sequence (DNA): TGTGCCAGCAGCCCCCGCCGTGGACTAGCGGGAGGGCAAGAGACCCAGTACTTC. The encoded protein is CASSPRRGLAGGQETQYF.

The chain has TRBV29-1 and TRBJ1-3; no clear D gene. CDR3 length: 11 residues. Germline V lookup: CDR1 SQVTM, CDR2 ANQGSEA. V gave up 3 bases and J gave up 4 bases, with 4 bases separating them. The CDR3 DNA follows: TGCAGCGTTGACTCCGGAAACACCATATATTTT. It yields the protein CSVDSGNTIYF.

The chain combines TRBV19 with TRBJ1-1; a weak D match, TRBD1 (6 bases). V lost 5 bases and J lost 1, with 11 bases in between. Germline CDR1 is LNHDA and CDR2 is SQIVND (reference sequence). This CDR3 is built from 14 residues. CDR3 DNA sequence: TGTGCCAGTAGTCCCCAGGGACAGAACACTGAAGCTTTCTTT. Amino acids: CASSPQGQNTEAFF.